The 3 T cell receptor beta chains below all came from one sample that was sequenced in a study of T-cell reconstitution after alpha-beta-depleted transplantation in children. Unique molecular identifiers were incorporated into the prepared TCRbeta library. TCRdb called the PCR reads again in MiXCR, with one record for every CDR3 protein. The sample gives some 200,000 distinct CDR3 sequences, about 15% of which show up once; roughly an eighth is in the top ten. The sequencing used PBMCs from the stem cell graft donor, collected from the stem cell graft. These receptors originate from a human donor who donated a stem cell graft to a child with acute lymphoblastic leukemia.

This clonotype has a count of ten or more. The chain combines TRBV5-1 with TRBJ2-7; D is possibly TRBD1 or TRBD2 (5 bases each). The CDR3 is 14 amino acids. Trimming removed 2 bases at V and 5 bases at J, with 14 bases between. Germline V gene sequence: CDR1 SGHRS, CDR2 YFSETQ. The CDR3 region has the DNA TGCGCCAGCAGCTTCGTTGGGGGAGTGGACGAGCAGTACTTC. Its protein is CASSFVGGVDEQYF.

J is TRBJ2-7 and V is TRBV2; D unclear. Between the trimmed V and J ends, which lost 5 bases and 2 bases, there was a span of 10 bases. Per germline, CDR1 SNHLY and CDR2 FYNNEI. The CDR3 is 13 amino acids. CDR3 sequence: CASSLERTYEQYF. The CDR3, as DNA: TGTGCCAGCAGTCTCGAACGGACCTACGAGCAGTACTTC.

This clonotype was counted at least ten times. The genes are TRBV5-1 and TRBJ1-1; 9 bases are shared with TRBD1. This CDR3 is 13 amino acids long. The germline CDR1 and CDR2 sequences are SGHRS and YFSETQ. V was pared by 3 bases and J by 10 bases, with 7 bases of the junction left unmatched. This chain's CDR3 is CASSSSGQGVAFF. DNA of the CDR3: TGCGCCAGCAGCTCGTCGGGACAGGGTGTAGCTTTCTTT. The full variable domain, rest sourced from reference TRBV5-1 and TRBJ1-1, is KAGVTQTPRYLIKTRGQQVTLSCSPISGHRSVSWYQQTPGQGLQFLFEYFSETQRNKGNFPGRFSGRQFSNSRSEMNVSTLELGDSALYLCASSSSGQGVAFFGQGTRLTVV.